A selection of T cell receptor beta chains follows, all from one sample in a study of blood T cell repertoires in COVID-19. Repertoires were generated with immunoSEQ multiplex PCR, while TCRdb's copy carries only in-frame clones and drops some. There are fewer than 65,000 clones in the sample; 90% to 95% occur only once, and approximately 4.1% lies in the top ten. The specimen was peripheral blood. The receptors stem from a man in his forties or fifties with acute or convalescent COVID-19. Each CDR3 is given with its conserved first and last residue. D genes are given only for firm matches. Clone size appears in some rows only: once, few, many, or a class for an expanded clone.

>TRBV6-4|.|TRBJ1-3|TRBD1
TGTGCCAGCAGTGACTCAGGGAGGACAGGGGCATTTAGCTCTGGAAACACCATATATTTT
CASSDSGRTGAFSSGNTIYF
>TRBV6-5|few|TRBJ1-2|.
TGTGCCAGCAGTTACTCGGGGCAGGGGTTTGGCTACACCTTC
CASSYSGQGFGYTF
>TRBV19|.|TRBJ1-1|.
TGTGCCAGTAGTATTTTAGTAAACACTGAAGCTTTCTTT
CASSILVNTEAFF
>TRBV5-1|.|TRBJ2-3|.
TGCGCCAGCAGCTTACTCACAGAGCTCACAGATACGCAGTATTTT
CASSLLTELTDTQYF
>TRBV19|.|TRBJ1-2|.
TGTGCCAGTAGTCGGACAGTCTATGGCTACACCTTC
CASSRTVYGYTF
>TRBV10-3|once|TRBJ1-2|TRBD1
TGTGCCACCCACAGGGGAGTCGGAGAAGGCTACACCTTC
CATHRGVGEGYTF
>TRBV5-1|.|TRBJ2-1|.
TGCGCCAGCAGCCGGGCGGGAATAGAGTACAATGAGCAGTTCTTC
CASSRAGIEYNEQFF
>TRBV19|.|TRBJ1-1|TRBD1
TGTGCCAGTAGTGTGGGACAGACGAACACTGAAGCTTTCTTT
CASSVGQTNTEAFF
>TRBV3-1/TRBV3-2|.|TRBJ1-5|.
TGTGCCAGCAGCCAAAATTTCGGGGGACGGAGCAATCAGCCCCAGCATTTT
CASSQNFGGRSNQPQHF
>TRBV7-2|.|TRBJ2-1|.
TGTGCCAGCAGGGATCCCAGGGGCAGGAATGAGCAGTTCTTC
CASRDPRGRNEQFF
>TRBV15|.|TRBJ2-7|.
TGTGCCACCAGCAGAGGGCGGGGCGAGCAGTACTTC
CATSRGRGEQYF
>TRBV30|.|TRBJ1-1|.
TGTGCCTGGAGTGTACAGGGTAACACTGAAGCTTTCTTT
CAWSVQGNTEAFF
>TRBV5-4|.|TRBJ2-5|TRBD2
TGTGCCAGCCGAGCGGGAGGGCCGACGCGGGGGGAAGAGACCCAGTACTTC
CASRAGGPTRGEETQYF
>TRBV18|.|TRBJ2-1|TRBD2
TGTGCCAGCTCACCCCCGGGACTAGGGGATGAGCAGTTCTTC
CASSPPGLGDEQFF
>TRBV19|once|TRBJ1-1|.
TGTGCCAGTAGTAACTTCCAGGGCCGAGGTACTGAAGCTTTCTTT
CASSNFQGRGTEAFF
>TRBV19|.|TRBJ2-2|.
TGTGCCAGTAGTTCCCAGCCGGGCACCGGGGAGCTGTTTTTT
CASSSQPGTGELFF
>TRBV6-5|.|TRBJ2-5|.
TGTGCCAGCAAAGACGAGGGCGAATTGGAGACCCAGTACTTC
CASKDEGELETQYF
>TRBV13|few|TRBJ2-7|.
TGTGCCAGCAGCTTAGTTGCGGGGACCTACGAGCAGTACTTC
CASSLVAGTYEQYF
>TRBV5-5|.|TRBJ1-2|.
TGTGCCAGCAGCTTGGTGCAGATGAATAACTATGGCTACACCTTC
CASSLVQMNNYGYTF
>TRBV6-5|.|TRBJ2-1|.
TGTGCCAGCAGTCTGTGGGTAAACCCAGGCAATGAGCAGTTCTTC
CASSLWVNPGNEQFF
>TRBV6-2/TRBV6-3|.|TRBJ2-1|TRBD2
TGTGCCAGCAGCTCCGGGACTAGCGGGACCAAAAACAATGAGCAGTTCTTC
CASSSGTSGTKNNEQFF
>TRBV21-1|.|TRBJ1-4|.
TGTGCCAGCAGCAAGGGCCCCAATGCAACTAATGAAAAACTGTTTTTT
CASSKGPNATNEKLFF
>TRBV30|.|TRBJ2-7|TRBD2
TGTGCCTGGAGTGTAAGGGCCGGGACTACCTCCTACGAGCAGTACTTC
CAWSVRAGTTSYEQYF
>TRBV18|.|TRBJ2-5|.
TGTGCCAGCTCACCCCCCCAGCGGGCCCAGTACTTC
CASSPPQRAQYF
>TRBV19|.|TRBJ2-6|TRBD1
TGTGCCAGTACAAAGGGACAGAGAGCCTCTGGGGCCAACGTCCTGACTTTC
CASTKGQRASGANVLTF
>TRBV4-1|.|TRBJ2-3|TRBD1
TGCGCCAGCAGCCGCAAAAAAAAGGACAGGGGGCGGACAGATACGCAGTATTTT
CASSRKKKDRGRTDTQYF
>TRBV11-2|.|TRBJ1-6|.
TGTGCCAGCAGCTTAGAACCCGGGGGGTCCTATAATTCACCCCTCCACTTT
CASSLEPGGSYNSPLHF
>TRBV7-8|.|TRBJ2-1|TRBD2
TGTGCCAGCAGTCCCTTGGGTCGGGAGGTTCACTACAATGAGCAGTTCTTC
CASSPLGREVHYNEQFF
>TRBV4-1|.|TRBJ1-2|.
TGCGCCAGCAGCCAATTTTCCGTTTCCCCACAACCAGGAGGCTACACCTTC
CASSQFSVSPQPGGYTF
>TRBV5-1|few|TRBJ2-7|.
TGCGCCAGCAGCCTGCAGGGGTGGCAGCAGTACTTC
CASSLQGWQQYF
>TRBV6-2/TRBV6-3|.|TRBJ2-5|.
TGTGCCAGCAGTTACCTTTCCGAGACCCAGTACTTC
CASSYLSETQYF
>TRBV6-5|.|TRBJ2-7|TRBD1
TGTGCCAGCGGCGAGCGGGACAGGGTGAGACAGTACTTC
CASGERDRVRQYF
>TRBV10-3|.|TRBJ1-5|.
TGTGCCATCAGTGAGGTTTCGGGAAATCAGCCCCAGCATTTT
CAISEVSGNQPQHF
>TRBV5-4|once|TRBJ2-2|TRBD1
TGTGCCAGCAGCGGAAGGGACAGGGCTACCGGGGAGCTGTTTTTT
CASSGRDRATGELFF
>TRBV3-1/TRBV3-2|.|TRBJ2-3|TRBD1
TGTGCCAGCAGTCACAATCCTCAGGGGGGCACAGATACGCAGTATTTT
CASSHNPQGGTDTQYF
>TRBV6-6|few|TRBJ1-3|.
TGTGCCAGCGGGCCGACTGGAAACACCATATATTTT
CASGPTGNTIYF
>TRBV10-1|.|TRBJ2-1|.
TGCGCCAGCAGTGACGGTGGAGGGGATAATGAGCAGTTCTTC
CASSDGGGDNEQFF
>TRBV7-9|.|TRBJ2-7|.
TGTGCCAGCAGCTTGGGGAGCAGCGAGCAGTACTTC
CASSLGSSEQYF
>TRBV4-3|.|TRBJ2-1|TRBD2
TGCGCCAGCAGCCCTCGCCCCCCCGGGACTAGTAGTATTAATGAGCAGTTCTTC
CASSPRPPGTSSINEQFF
>TRBV7-9|.|TRBJ2-6|.
TGTGCCAGCAGCCCACAGGGTGCTGGGGCCAACGTCCTGACTTTC
CASSPQGAGANVLTF
>TRBV18|.|TRBJ1-1|.
TGTGCCAGCTCACCTATTCTAGGGGCAACGGACACTGAAGCTTTCTTT
CASSPILGATDTEAFF
>TRBV27|.|TRBJ2-3|.
TGTGCCAGCACGAGGCTTTTAGGCACAGATACGCAGTATTTT
CASTRLLGTDTQYF
>TRBV7-9|.|TRBJ1-6|.
TGTGCCAGCAGCCGAATGACAAGCCTCTCCTATAATTCACCCCTCCACTTT
CASSRMTSLSYNSPLHF
>TRBV9|few|TRBJ1-3|TRBD1
TGTGCCAGCAGCGACGAATTTCCTGGACAGGCCAACTCTGGAAACACCATATATTTT
CASSDEFPGQANSGNTIYF
>TRBV30|.|TRBJ1-6|TRBD1
TGTGCCTGGAGTGCCAGGGGGCTGGATTCACCCCTCCACTTT
CAWSARGLDSPLHF
>TRBV18|few|TRBJ2-5|TRBD2
TGTGCCAGCTCCGGACTAGCCGGCTTAGAGACCCAGTACTTC
CASSGLAGLETQYF
>TRBV27|.|TRBJ2-1|.
TGTGCCCATACAGGAAGGTGGGCCAATGAGCAGTTCTTC
CAHTGRWANEQFF
>TRBV19|once|TRBJ2-5|.
TGTGCCAGTAGTAAATTACAGGGAGGGGAGACCCAGTACTTC
CASSKLQGGETQYF